This T cell receptor beta chain appears in the sequencing data of a study of cytomegalovirus exposure and HLA in healthy donors. Germline CDR1 and CDR2: SGHNT and YYREEE (reference sequence). V lost 1 base and J lost 1, with 8 bases in between. CDR3 size: 14 residues. The PCR ran on 60 Vbeta and 13 Jbeta primers. Some clones are missing from TCRdb's copy, which holds only in-frame ones; the method was immunoSEQ multiplex PCR. The data hold a few hundred thousand clones, with approximately 91% observed a single time. Sequenced material: PBMCs. This sequence joins TRBV5-4 and TRBJ2-5, with D possibly matching TRBD1 (5 bases). The TCR originated in a girl aged 2-9 years in good health and CMV-seronegative. DNA of the CDR3: TGTGCCAGCAGCTTGTCAGGGCTCCAAGAGACCCAGTACTTC. Translating gives CASSLSGLQETQYF.